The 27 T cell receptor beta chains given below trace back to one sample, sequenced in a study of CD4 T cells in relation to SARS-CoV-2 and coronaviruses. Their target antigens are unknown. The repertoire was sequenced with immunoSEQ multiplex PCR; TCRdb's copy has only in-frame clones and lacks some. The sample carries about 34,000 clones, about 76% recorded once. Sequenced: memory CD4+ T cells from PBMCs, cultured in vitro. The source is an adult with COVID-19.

The CDR3, as DNA: TGTGCCAGCAGCCATGATGTGTCTAGCGGGGGGTACGAGCAGTACTTC. This translates into CASSHDVSSGGYEQYF. The rearrangement links TRBV7-9 to TRBJ2-7; 11 positions match TRBD2. The V gene end was trimmed by 5 bases and the J gene end by 4 bases; junction bases not matched to a gene: 10. The CDR3 extends over 16 amino acids. The germline V gene encodes CDR1 SEHNR and CDR2 FQNEAQ (reference sequence). Using reference TRBV7-9 and TRBJ2-7 for the parts outside the CDR3, the full variable domain is DTGVSQNPRHKITKRGQNVTFRCDPISEHNRLYWYRQTLGQGPEFLTYFQNEAQLEKSRLLSDRFSAERPKGSFSTLEIQRTEQGDSAMYLCASSHDVSSGGYEQYFGPGTRLTVT.

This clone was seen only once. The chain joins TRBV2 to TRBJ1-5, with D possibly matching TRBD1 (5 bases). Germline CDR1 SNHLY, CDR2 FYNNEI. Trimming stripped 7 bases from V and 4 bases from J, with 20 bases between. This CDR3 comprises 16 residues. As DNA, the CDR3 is TGTGCCAGCACCAAACTTACTGACAGTGTGAATCAGCCCCAGCATTTT. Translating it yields CASTKLTDSVNQPQHF. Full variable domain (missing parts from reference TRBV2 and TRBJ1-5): EPEVTQTPSHQVTQMGQEVILRCVPISNHLYFYWYRQILGQKVEFLVSFYNNEISEKSEIFDDQFSVERPDGSNFTLKIRSTKLEDSAMYFCASTKLTDSVNQPQHFGDGTRLSIL.

CDR3 bases: TGTGCCAGCAGTTCAGTAGCGGCCCTGAGCACAGGGTCCTACGAGCAGTACTTC. Translating gives CASSSVAALSTGSYEQYF. The gene calls are TRBV7-6 and TRBJ2-7; the D call may be TRBD1 or TRBD2 (6 bases each). Germline CDR1 and CDR2: SGHVS and FNYEAQ. This CDR3 contains 18 residues. V was pared by 6 bases and J by 1 base, with 25 bases between.

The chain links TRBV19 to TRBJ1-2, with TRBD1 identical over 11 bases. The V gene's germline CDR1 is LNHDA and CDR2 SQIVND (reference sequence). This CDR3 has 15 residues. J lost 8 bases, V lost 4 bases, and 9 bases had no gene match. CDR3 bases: TGTGCCAGTAGTAGCTCGGGACAGGGGGTTTACGGCTACACCTTC. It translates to CASSSSGQGVYGYTF.

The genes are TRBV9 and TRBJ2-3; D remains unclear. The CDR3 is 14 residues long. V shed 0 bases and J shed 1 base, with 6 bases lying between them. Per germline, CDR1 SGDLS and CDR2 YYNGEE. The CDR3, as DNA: TGTGCCAGCAGCGTAGACCCCCGCACAGATACGCAGTATTTT. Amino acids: CASSVDPRTDTQYF.

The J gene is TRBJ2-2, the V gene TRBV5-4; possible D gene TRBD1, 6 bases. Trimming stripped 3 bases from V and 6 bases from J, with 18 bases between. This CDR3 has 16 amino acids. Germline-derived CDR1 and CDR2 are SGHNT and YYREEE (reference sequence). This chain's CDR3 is CASSSRWGRLAGELFF. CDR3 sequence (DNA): TGTGCCAGCAGCTCCCGGTGGGGGCGCTTGGCCGGGGAGCTGTTTTTT.

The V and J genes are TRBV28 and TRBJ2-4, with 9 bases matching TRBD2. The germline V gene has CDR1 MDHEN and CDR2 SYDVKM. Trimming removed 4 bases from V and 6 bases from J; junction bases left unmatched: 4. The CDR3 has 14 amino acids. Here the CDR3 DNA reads TGTGCCAGCAGTTCGATGACTAGCGGAAACATTCAGTACTTC. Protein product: CASSSMTSGNIQYF.

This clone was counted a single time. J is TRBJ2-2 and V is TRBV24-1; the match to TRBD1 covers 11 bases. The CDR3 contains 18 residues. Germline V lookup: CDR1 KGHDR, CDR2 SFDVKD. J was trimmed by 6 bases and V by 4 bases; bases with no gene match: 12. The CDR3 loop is CATSDRAWTGGRSGELFF. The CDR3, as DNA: TGTGCCACCAGTGACCGAGCATGGACAGGGGGCCGTTCCGGGGAGCTGTTTTTT.

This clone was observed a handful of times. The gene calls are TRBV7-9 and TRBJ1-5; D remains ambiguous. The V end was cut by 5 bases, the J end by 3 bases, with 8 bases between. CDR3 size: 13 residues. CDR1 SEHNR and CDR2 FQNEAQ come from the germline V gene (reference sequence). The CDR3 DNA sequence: TGTGCCAGCAGCGATAGATCCAATCAGCCCCAGCATTTT. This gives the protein CASSDRSNQPQHF.

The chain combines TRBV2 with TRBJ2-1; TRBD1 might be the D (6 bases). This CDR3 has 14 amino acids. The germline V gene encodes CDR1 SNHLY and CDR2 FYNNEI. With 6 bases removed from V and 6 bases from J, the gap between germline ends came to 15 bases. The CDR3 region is CASRNREMANEQFF. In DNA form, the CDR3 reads TGTGCCAGCAGGAACAGGGAAATGGCCAATGAGCAGTTCTTC.

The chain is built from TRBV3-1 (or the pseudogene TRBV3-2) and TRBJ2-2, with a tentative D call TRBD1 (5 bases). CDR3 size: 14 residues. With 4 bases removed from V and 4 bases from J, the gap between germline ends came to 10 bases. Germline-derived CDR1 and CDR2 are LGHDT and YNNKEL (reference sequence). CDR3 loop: CASSLPRATGELFF. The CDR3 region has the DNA TGTGCCAGCAGCCTCCCCAGGGCCACCGGGGAGCTGTTTTTT.

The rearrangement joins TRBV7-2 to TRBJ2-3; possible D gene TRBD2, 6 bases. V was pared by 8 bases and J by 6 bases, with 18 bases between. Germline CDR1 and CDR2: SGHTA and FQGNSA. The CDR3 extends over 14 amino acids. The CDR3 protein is CASQPAGDPDTQYF. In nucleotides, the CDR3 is TGTGCCAGCCAGCCAGCGGGTGACCCGGATACGCAGTATTTT.

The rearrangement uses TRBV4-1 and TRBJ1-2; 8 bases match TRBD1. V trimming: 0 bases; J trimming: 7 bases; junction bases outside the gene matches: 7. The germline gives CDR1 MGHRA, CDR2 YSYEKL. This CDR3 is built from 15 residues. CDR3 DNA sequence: TGCGCCAGCAGCCAAGATTCCTCAGGGGGCTTTGGCTACACCTTC. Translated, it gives CASSQDSSGGFGYTF.

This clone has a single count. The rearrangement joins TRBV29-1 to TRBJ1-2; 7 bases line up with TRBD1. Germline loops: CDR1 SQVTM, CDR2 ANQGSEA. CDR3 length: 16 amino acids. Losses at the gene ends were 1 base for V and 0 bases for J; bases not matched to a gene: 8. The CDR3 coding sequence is TGCAGCGTTGAAGGGGATTGGACAGGTTCTAACTATGGCTACACCTTC. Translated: CSVEGDWTGSNYGYTF.

The CDR3 protein is CATSSTSGRGDTQYF. CDR3 bases: TGTGCCACCTCGTCGACTAGCGGGAGAGGGGATACGCAGTATTTT. The gene calls are TRBV24-1 and TRBJ2-3; 12 nucleotides agree with TRBD2. The CDR3 is made up of 15 amino acids. Germline V gives CDR1 KGHDR, CDR2 SFDVKD. J gave up 6 bases and V 9 bases, and 9 bases lay outside the gene matches.

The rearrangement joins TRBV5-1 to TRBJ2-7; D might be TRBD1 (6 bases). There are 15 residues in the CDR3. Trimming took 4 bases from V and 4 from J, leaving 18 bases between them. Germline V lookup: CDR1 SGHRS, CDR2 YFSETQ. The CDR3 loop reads CASSPQGPSGYEQYF. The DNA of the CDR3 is TGCGCCAGCAGCCCACAGGGCCCGAGCGGTTACGAGCAGTACTTC. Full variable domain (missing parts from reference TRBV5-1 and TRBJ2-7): KAGVTQTPRYLIKTRGQQVTLSCSPISGHRSVSWYQQTPGQGLQFLFEYFSETQRNKGNFPGRFSGRQFSNSRSEMNVSTLELGDSALYLCASSPQGPSGYEQYFGPGTRLTVT.

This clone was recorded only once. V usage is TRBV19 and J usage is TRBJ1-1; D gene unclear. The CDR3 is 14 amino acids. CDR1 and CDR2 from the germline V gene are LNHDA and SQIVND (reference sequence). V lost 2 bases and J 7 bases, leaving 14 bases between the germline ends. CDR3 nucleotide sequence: TGTGCCAGTAGTATAAAGGCACAACCCATTGAAGCTTTCTTT. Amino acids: CASSIKAQPIEAFF.

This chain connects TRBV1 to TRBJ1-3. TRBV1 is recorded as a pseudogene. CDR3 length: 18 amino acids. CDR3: CTSTQVLSAVSSGNTIYF. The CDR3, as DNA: TGCACCAGCACCCAAGTTCTTTCGGCGGTCAGCTCTGGAAACACCATATATTTT.

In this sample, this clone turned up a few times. The CDR3 coding sequence is TGTGCCAGCAGCCGCCGGACAGGGGGTGGTCGAGAGACCCAGTACTTC. As protein: CASSRRTGGGRETQYF. J is TRBJ2-5 and V is TRBV11-1; TRBD1 matches at 10 bases. The junction had 10 bases not matched to a gene; V was cut back by 5 bases and J by 4 bases. Germline CDR1 SGHAT, CDR2 FQDESV (reference sequence). CDR3 length: 16 amino acids.

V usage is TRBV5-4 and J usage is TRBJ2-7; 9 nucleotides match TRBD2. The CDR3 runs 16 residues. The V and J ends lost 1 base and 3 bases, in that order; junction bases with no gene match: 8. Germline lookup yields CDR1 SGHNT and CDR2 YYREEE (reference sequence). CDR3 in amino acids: CASSLHRSGRRYEQYF. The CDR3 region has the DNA TGTGCCAGCAGCTTGCATCGGAGCGGGAGGCGCTACGAGCAGTACTTC.

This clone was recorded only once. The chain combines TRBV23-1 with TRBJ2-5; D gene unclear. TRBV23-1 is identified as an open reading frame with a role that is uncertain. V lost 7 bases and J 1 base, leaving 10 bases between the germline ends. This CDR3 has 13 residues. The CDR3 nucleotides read TGCGCCAGCATTGCAGGCGGCCAAGAGACCCAGTACTTC. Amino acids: CASIAGGQETQYF.

CDR3 bases: TGTGCCATCAGTGGAGTCCGGACTAGGGGAACCTACGAGCAGTACTTC. This translates into CAISGVRTRGTYEQYF. The rearrangement uses TRBV10-3 and TRBJ2-7; TRBD2 agrees at 7 bases. CDR1 is ENHRY, CDR2 SYGVKD, per germline. The CDR3 is 16 amino acids. The V and J ends lost 4 bases and 2 bases, in that order; junction bases with no gene match: 11.

CDR3 sequence (DNA): TGTGCCAGCAGCCCCCTAGCGGGAGTAGGCGCTGAGACCCAGTACTTC. As protein: CASSPLAGVGAETQYF. The chain joins TRBV7-9 to TRBJ2-5; 10 bases fit TRBD2. CDR3 length: 16 residues. J gave up 5 bases and V 5 bases, and 11 bases lay outside the gene matches. Looked up from germline, CDR1 is SEHNR and CDR2 is FQNEAQ (reference sequence).

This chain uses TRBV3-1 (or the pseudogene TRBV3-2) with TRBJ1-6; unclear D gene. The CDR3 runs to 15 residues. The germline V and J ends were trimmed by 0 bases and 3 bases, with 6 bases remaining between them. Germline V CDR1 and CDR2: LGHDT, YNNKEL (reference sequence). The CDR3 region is CASSQESNYNSPLHF. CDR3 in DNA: TGTGCCAGCAGCCAAGAATCCAACTATAATTCACCCCTCCACTTT.

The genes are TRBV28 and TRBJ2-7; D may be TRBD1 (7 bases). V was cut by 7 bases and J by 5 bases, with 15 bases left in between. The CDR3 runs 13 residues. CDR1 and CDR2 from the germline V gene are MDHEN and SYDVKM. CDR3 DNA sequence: TGTGCCAGCATGGGTGCCAGGGGGGACGAGCAGTACTTC. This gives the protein CASMGARGDEQYF.

CDR3 protein: CASSTQWDTPYTGELFF. As DNA, the CDR3 is TGTGCCAGCAGTACACAATGGGACACACCATACACCGGGGAGCTGTTTTTT. This chain links TRBV28 with TRBJ2-2; D may be TRBD1 (6 bases). The germline gives CDR1 MDHEN, CDR2 SYDVKM. Trimming stripped 5 bases from V and 3 bases from J, with 19 bases between. CDR3 size: 17 residues.

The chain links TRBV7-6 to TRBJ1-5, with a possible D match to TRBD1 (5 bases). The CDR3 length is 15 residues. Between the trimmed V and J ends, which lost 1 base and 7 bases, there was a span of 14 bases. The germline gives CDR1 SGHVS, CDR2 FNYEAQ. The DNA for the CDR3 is TGTGCCAGCAGCTTAGACACAGGTAAAGGGCAGCCCCAGCATTTT. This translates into CASSLDTGKGQPQHF.